This T cell receptor beta chain derives from a study of CXCR3-negative and CXCR3-positive naive CD8 T cells. Regarding the study as a whole: CXCR3-positive naive cells carried more hydrophobic TRB CDR3s than CXCR3-negative naive cells did.

A remark on this clonotype: Antigen: not known.

CD45RO-CCR7+CD27+CD95- marked naive CD8+ T cells. The TRB libraries of cDNA were built by UMI-labeled 5' RACE. No DNA is given; TCRdb re-called the 5' RACE reads and lists each CDR3 protein once. The table for this sample gives about 86,000 distinct CDR3 sequences. This CDR3 has 13 residues. From germline, CDR1 is MNHEY and CDR2 SMNVEV (reference sequence). Sequenced input: naive CXCR3+ CD8+ T cells from blood. As for subset: CD45RO-CCR7+CD27+CD95- naive CD8+ T cells expressing CXCR3 (TNR3+). This TCR came from a human donor in good health. Some clones in this sample may be carry-over from other donors' samples. The rearrangement uses TRBV27 and TRBJ2-7; the TCRdb call, TRBD1, lacks DNA for checking. CDR3 loop: CASSPTGSYEQYF.